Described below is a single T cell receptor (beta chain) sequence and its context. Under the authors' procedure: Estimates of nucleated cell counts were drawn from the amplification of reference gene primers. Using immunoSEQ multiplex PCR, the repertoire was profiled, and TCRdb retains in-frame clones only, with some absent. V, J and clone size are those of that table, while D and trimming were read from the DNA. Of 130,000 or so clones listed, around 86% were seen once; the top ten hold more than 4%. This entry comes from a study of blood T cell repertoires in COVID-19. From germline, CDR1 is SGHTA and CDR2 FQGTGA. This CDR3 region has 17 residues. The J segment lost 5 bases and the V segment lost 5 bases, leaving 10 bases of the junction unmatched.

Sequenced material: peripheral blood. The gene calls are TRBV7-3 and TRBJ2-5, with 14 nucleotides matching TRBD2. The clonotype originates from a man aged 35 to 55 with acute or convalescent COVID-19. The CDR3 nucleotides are TGTGCCAGCAGCCCCGGGACTAGCGGGGGCTTGGAGGAGACCCAGTACTTC. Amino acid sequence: CASSPGTSGGLEETQYF.